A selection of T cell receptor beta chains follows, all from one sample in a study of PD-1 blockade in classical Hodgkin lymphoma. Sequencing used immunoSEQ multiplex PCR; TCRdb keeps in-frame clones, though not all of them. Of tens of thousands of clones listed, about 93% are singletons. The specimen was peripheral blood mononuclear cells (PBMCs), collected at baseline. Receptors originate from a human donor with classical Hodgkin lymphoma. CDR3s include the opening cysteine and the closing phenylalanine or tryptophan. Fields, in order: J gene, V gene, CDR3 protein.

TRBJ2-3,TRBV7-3,CASSSGTGSTDTQYF
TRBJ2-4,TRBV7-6,CASSLAVGVAKNIQYF
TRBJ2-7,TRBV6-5,CASSPLEDGEQYF
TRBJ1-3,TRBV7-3,CASSLGWTGQGNTIYF
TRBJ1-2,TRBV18,CASSPDRDYGYTF
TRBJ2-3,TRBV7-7,CASSLRDDPGQTSTDTQYF
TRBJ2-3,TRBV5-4,CASSLDPVSDTQYF
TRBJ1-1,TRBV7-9,CASSVDRGHTEAFF
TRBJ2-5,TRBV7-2,CASSLELAGGKTQYF
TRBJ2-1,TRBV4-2,CASSQGQLLPGGSYNEQFF
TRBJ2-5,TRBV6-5,CASRGLGYQETQYF
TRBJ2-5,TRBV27,CASSFRGAEETQYF
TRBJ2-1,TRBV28,CASSLLWEVTTEQFF
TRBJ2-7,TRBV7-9,CASSYSISYEQYF
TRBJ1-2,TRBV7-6,CASSALPDHYGYTF
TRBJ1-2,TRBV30,CAWAAGLGYTF
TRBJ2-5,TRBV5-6,CASRSGLAVRYQETQYF